Below, one T cell receptor (beta chain) is given with its context. Antigen specificity is unknown. This specimen belongs to a study of response to subunit inactivated influenza vaccine. Deletions cut 6 bases from V and 6 bases from J, with 11 bases between. Germline V lookup: CDR1 SNHLY, CDR2 FYNNEI. This CDR3 has 13 amino acids. Study-level findings and limits: Each seasonal flu vaccination may recruit only limited new T cells, authors suggested.

Each CDR3 protein gets one entry after TCRdb re-called the RT-PCR reads with MiXCR. The table lists fewer than 700,000 distinct CDR3 sequences, over 10% of them singletons. This TCR was recovered from a man aged 45-60 years who received an inactivated influenza vaccine. The sample in question was PBMCs from blood, obtained around seven weeks after vaccination. V and J are TRBV2 and TRBJ2-2, with a possible D match to TRBD1 (6 bases). CDR3 sequence: CASREQGAGELFF. The CDR3 DNA follows: TGTGCCAGCAGGGAACAGGGTGCCGGGGAGCTGTTTTTT.